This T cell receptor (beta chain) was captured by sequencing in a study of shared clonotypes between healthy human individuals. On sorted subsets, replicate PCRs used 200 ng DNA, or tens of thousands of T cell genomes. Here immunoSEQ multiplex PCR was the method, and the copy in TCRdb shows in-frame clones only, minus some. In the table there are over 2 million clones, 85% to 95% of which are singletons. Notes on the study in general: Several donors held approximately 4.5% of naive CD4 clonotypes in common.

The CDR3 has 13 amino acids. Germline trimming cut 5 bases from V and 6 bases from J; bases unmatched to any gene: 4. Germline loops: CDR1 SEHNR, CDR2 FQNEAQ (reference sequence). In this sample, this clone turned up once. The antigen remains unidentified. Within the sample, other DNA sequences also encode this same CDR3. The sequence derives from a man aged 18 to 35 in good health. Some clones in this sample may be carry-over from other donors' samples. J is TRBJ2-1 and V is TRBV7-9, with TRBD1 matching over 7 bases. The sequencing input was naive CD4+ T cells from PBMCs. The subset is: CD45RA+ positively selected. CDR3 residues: CASSQGGGNEQFF. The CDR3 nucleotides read TGTGCCAGCAGCCAAGGGGGCGGCAATGAGCAGTTCTTC.